The rows below give T cell receptor beta chains drawn from one sample of a study of control samples from healthy donors and cancer patients. This table comes from immunoSEQ multiplex PCR, and its TCRdb copy is limited to in-frame clones, with some not included. The sample has just over 80,000 clones; over 85% are singletons. The sequenced material came from blood. Receptors were obtained from a man aged 50 or older in good health. Both conserved end residues are part of each CDR3. The D gene is left open where the match is weak. Clone size is given for some rows only: seen once, a few or many times, or a class if the clone is expanded.

clone size | J gene | D gene | V gene | CDR3 protein | CDR3 DNA
. | TRBJ2-3 | . | TRBV29-1 | CSVGRGTDTQYF | TGCAGCGTTGGACGAGGCACAGATACGCAGTATTTT
. | TRBJ1-1 | . | TRBV13 | CASSFLPPRRQINTEAFF | TGTGCCAGCAGTTTCCTCCCGCCACGTCGGCAGATAAACACTGAAGCTTTCTTT
. | TRBJ1-3 | . | TRBV6-5 | CASRQLGGSGNTIYF | TGTGCCAGCAGGCAACTCGGGGGCTCTGGAAACACCATATATTTT
. | TRBJ1-1 | . | TRBV5-1 | CASSLAAGTEAFF | TGCGCCAGCAGCTTGGCCGCGGGCACTGAAGCTTTCTTT
. | TRBJ1-5 | TRBD1 | TRBV2 | CASRSGTGGSNQPQHF | TGTGCCAGCAGGAGCGGGACAGGGGGGAGCAATCAGCCCCAGCATTTT
once | TRBJ1-1 | . | TRBV30 | CAWSSGWETEAFF | TGTGCCTGGAGTTCTGGATGGGAGACTGAAGCTTTCTTT
. | TRBJ1-2 | . | TRBV6-5 | CASSYSIGGGIYGYTF | TGTGCCAGCAGTTACTCGATAGGGGGAGGAATCTATGGCTACACCTTC
few | TRBJ1-5 | . | TRBV30 | CAWNMGNQPQHF | TGTGCCTGGAATATGGGCAATCAGCCCCAGCATTTT
. | TRBJ1-1 | TRBD1 | TRBV7-3 | CASSQTGGNTEAFF | TGTGCCAGCAGTCAGACAGGGGGCAACACTGAAGCTTTCTTT
. | TRBJ1-2 | . | TRBV15 | CATSTDTGLAYTF | TGTGCCACCAGCACCGATACAGGGTTGGCCTACACCTTC
. | TRBJ1-6 | TRBD1 | TRBV19 | CASNPGGLTPLHF | TGTGCCAGTAACCCAGGGGGATTAACGCCCCTCCACTTT
. | TRBJ1-1 | . | TRBV27 | CASSLQGPDTEAFF | TGTGCCAGCAGTTTACAGGGGCCGGACACTGAAGCTTTCTTT
. | TRBJ1-6 | . | TRBV15 | CATSRAGLADSPLHF | TGTGCCACCAGCAGGGCCGGACTTGCGGATTCACCCCTCCACTTT
. | TRBJ1-1 | TRBD1 | TRBV19 | CASSVRDRARNTEAFF | TGTGCCAGTAGTGTCCGGGACAGGGCTAGGAACACTGAAGCTTTCTTT
. | TRBJ1-5 | . | TRBV7-9 | CASSPPGGGNQPQHF | TGTGCCAGCAGCCCCCCTGGGGGGGGCAATCAGCCCCAGCATTTT
. | TRBJ1-1 | . | TRBV27 | CASSLGGAGTEAFF | TGTGCCAGCAGTTTAGGGGGGGCCGGCACTGAAGCTTTCTTT
. | TRBJ2-6 | . | TRBV11-2 | CASSYSRVGANVLTF | TGTGCCAGCAGTTATTCCCGGGTTGGGGCCAACGTCCTGACTTTC
. | TRBJ2-3 | TRBD2 | TRBV11-2 | CASSLGGGGPTDTQYF | TGTGCCAGCAGCTTAGGAGGCGGGGGGCCCACAGATACGCAGTATTTT
. | TRBJ1-4 | TRBD1 | TRBV18 | CASSHLTGTADEKLFF | TGTGCCAGCTCACACCTGACAGGGACAGCCGATGAAAAACTGTTTTTT
. | TRBJ2-2 | . | TRBV7-2 | CASSQTVSTGELFF | TGTGCCAGCAGCCAGACAGTTTCTACCGGGGAGCTGTTTTTT
. | TRBJ2-7 | . | TRBV3-1/TRBV3-2 | CASSLYRFPYEQYF | TGTGCCAGCAGCTTATACCGGTTCCCTTACGAGCAGTACTTC
. | TRBJ1-6 | TRBD1 | TRBV30 | CAWSKDRASHNSPLHF | TGTGCCTGGTCCAAGGACAGGGCGTCGCATAATTCACCCCTCCACTTT
. | TRBJ2-1 | TRBD2 | TRBV6-1 | CASSANPTSGGRGEQFF | TGTGCCAGCAGTGCCAACCCCACTAGCGGGGGGAGGGGTGAGCAGTTCTTC
. | TRBJ2-7 | TRBD2 | TRBV30 | CAWSDGRGGEQYF | TGTGCCTGGAGTGACGGGCGGGGGGGCGAGCAGTACTTC
. | TRBJ1-2 | . | TRBV30 | CAWRFGGARGGYTF | TGTGCCTGGAGATTTGGGGGGGCGAGGGGGGGCTACACCTTC
once | TRBJ1-1 | . | TRBV9 | CASSVEPQEHTEAFF | TGTGCCAGCAGCGTAGAACCCCAGGAGCACACTGAAGCTTTCTTT
. | TRBJ2-1 | TRBD2 | TRBV6-6 | CASSYSAWEGSDEQFF | TGTGCCAGCAGTTACTCTGCCTGGGAGGGTAGCGATGAGCAGTTCTTC
. | TRBJ1-4 | TRBD1 | TRBV5-1 | CASSLSSGTATNEKLFF | TGCGCCAGCAGCTTGTCCTCCGGGACAGCAACTAATGAAAAACTGTTTTTT
. | TRBJ1-2 | TRBD1 | TRBV5-5 | CASSLFQGAWGYTF | TGTGCCAGCAGCTTGTTCCAGGGGGCATGGGGCTACACCTTC
once | TRBJ2-7 | TRBD2 | TRBV15 | CATSRVASGEREQYF | TGTGCCACCAGCAGAGTGGCTAGCGGGGAACGAGAGCAGTACTTC
few | TRBJ2-5 | TRBD2 | TRBV3-1/TRBV3-2 | CASSQGLRGGMKTQYF | TGTGCCAGCAGCCAAGGGTTGCGGGGGGGCATGAAGACCCAGTACTTC
. | TRBJ2-2 | . | TRBV7-6 | CASSSRSMAPNTGELFF | TGTGCCAGCAGCTCTAGGAGCATGGCCCCGAACACCGGGGAGCTGTTTTTT
once | TRBJ1-1 | . | TRBV19 | CASSMEVRSEAFF | TGTGCCAGTAGTATGGAGGTCCGGTCTGAAGCTTTCTTT
. | TRBJ2-7 | TRBD2 | TRBV7-6 | CASSLMGARGDEQYF | TGTGCCAGCAGCTTAATGGGGGCGCGGGGGGACGAGCAGTACTTC
. | TRBJ1-2 | TRBD1 | TRBV27 | CASTHAPGTAYPNYGYTF | TGTGCCAGCACTCACGCCCCCGGGACAGCTTACCCTAACTATGGCTACACCTTC
. | TRBJ1-4 | . | TRBV27 | CASSRSFNEKLFF | TGTGCCAGCAGTCGGAGTTTCAATGAAAAACTGTTTTTT
. | TRBJ1-4 | TRBD1 | TRBV2 | CASSEDRTTNEKLFF | TGTGCCAGCAGTGAGGACAGGACAACTAATGAAAAACTGTTTTTT
. | TRBJ2-5 | . | TRBV28 | CASRVQETQYF | TGTGCCAGCAGGGTTCAAGAGACCCAGTACTTC
. | TRBJ2-5 | . | TRBV9 | CASSVGLTETQYF | TGTGCCAGCAGCGTGGGGTTAACAGAGACCCAGTACTTC
. | TRBJ1-1 | . | TRBV11-2 | CASSLDLDRLNTEAFF | TGTGCCAGCAGCTTAGATTTGGACAGACTGAACACTGAAGCTTTCTTT
. | TRBJ1-1 | . | TRBV5-1 | CASSLDRGNTEAFF | TGCGCCAGCAGCTTGGATAGGGGTAACACTGAAGCTTTCTTT
. | TRBJ1-1 | . | TRBV7-8 | CASSPREGITEAFF | TGTGCCAGCAGCCCGAGAGAGGGGATAACTGAAGCTTTCTTT
few | TRBJ2-6 | . | TRBV15 | CATSKRWGEPGANVLTF | TGTGCCACCAGCAAGCGTTGGGGGGAACCTGGGGCCAACGTCCTGACTTTC
. | TRBJ1-3 | TRBD1 | TRBV9 | CASSVGQGLGNTIYF | TGTGCCAGCAGCGTAGGACAGGGGCTCGGAAACACCATATATTTT
. | TRBJ1-2 | TRBD1 | TRBV4-1 | CASSQGNRGFYGYTF | TGCGCCAGCAGCCAAGGAAACAGGGGATTCTATGGCTACACCTTC
. | TRBJ1-2 | . | TRBV24-1 | CATSDYTGYTF | TGTGCCACCAGTGATTATACGGGCTACACCTTC
. | TRBJ2-2 | TRBD2 | TRBV19 | CASRAREGNTGELFF | TGTGCCAGTAGGGCTAGGGAGGGGAACACCGGGGAGCTGTTTTTT
. | TRBJ2-7 | . | TRBV7-7 | CASSFAEGYEQYF | TGTGCTAGCAGCTTTGCCGAGGGGTACGAGCAGTACTTC
. | TRBJ1-1 | . | TRBV19 | CASSIEGRTEAFF | TGTGCCAGTAGTATAGAGGGGCGGACTGAAGCTTTCTTT